One sample yielded the 9 T cell receptor beta chains listed below, sequenced in a study of blood T cell repertoires in COVID-19 (dated by TCRdb to the early 2020s). The receptor library was made with the immunoSEQ multiplex PCR assay. The immuneACCESS repertoire file appears here via TCRdb, limited to in-frame rearrangements. These files lack a portion of the clones; in checked studies, under half of the deficit traces to unresolved V genes, and the cause of the others is not known. This sample lists approximately 89,000 clones; 75% to 90% were detected once. The ten biggest clones cover around 19% of the sample. The specimen sequenced was peripheral blood. Every receptor here comes from a human donor in a cohort sampled during active COVID-19.

This clone was seen a single time. V and J are TRBV5-1 and TRBJ1-2, with TRBD1 matching over 9 bases. The CDR3 runs to 19 residues. The V and J ends lost 1 base and 7 bases, in that order; junction bases with no gene match: 20. The germline gives CDR1 SGHRS, CDR2 YFSETQ. CDR3 sequence: CASSLWIPGQGVGMVGYTF. The CDR3 nucleotides are TGCGCCAGCAGCTTGTGGATTCCGGGACAGGGTGTGGGAATGGTTGGCTACACCTTC.

The chain uses TRBV9 and TRBJ2-7; D gene uncertain. Germline V gene sequence: CDR1 SGDLS, CDR2 YYNGEE. V gave up 3 bases and J gave up 2 bases, with 3 bases separating them. This CDR3 has 11 residues. The CDR3 sequence is CASSAAYEQYF. CDR3 bases: TGTGCCAGCAGCGCGGCCTACGAGCAGTACTTC. Using reference TRBV9 and TRBJ2-7 for the parts outside the CDR3, the full variable domain is DSGVTQTPKHLITATGQRVTLRCSPRSGDLSVYWYQQSLDQGLQFLIQYYNGEERAKGNILERFSAQQFPDLHSELNLSSLELGDSALYFCASSAAYEQYFGPGTRLTVT.

V is TRBV5-4 and J is TRBJ2-3; 13 bases are shared with TRBD2. The V gene's germline CDR1 is SGHNT and CDR2 YYREEE (reference sequence). V dropped 4 bases and J dropped 7; count of bases not matched to a gene: 6. The CDR3 consists of 15 residues. This CDR3 reads CASSAPGTSGNTQYF. The CDR3 DNA follows: TGTGCCAGCAGCGCCCCCGGGACTAGCGGGAATACGCAGTATTTT.

This clone was seen just once. The rearrangement joins TRBV9 to TRBJ1-5; 7 bases agree with TRBD1. Germline CDR1 is SGDLS and CDR2 is YYNGEE. The CDR3 extends over 14 amino acids. The trim removed 3 bases at V and 5 bases at J, leaving 5 bases unmatched. This CDR3 is CASSGGTVDQPQHF. The CDR3 region has the DNA TGTGCCAGCAGCGGCGGGACAGTCGATCAGCCCCAGCATTTT.

This rearrangement joins TRBV27 to TRBJ2-5; possibly TRBD2 for D (5 bases). Trimming took off 5 bases at V and 4 bases at J, with 17 bases between the two ends. The germline CDR1 and CDR2 sequences are MNHEY and SMNVEV (reference sequence). The CDR3 consists of 15 residues. CDR3 nucleotides: TGTGCCAGCAGTCCAAGGACTGCTTCGATAGAGACCCAGTACTTC. This gives the protein CASSPRTASIETQYF.

V gene TRBV3-1 (or the pseudogene TRBV3-2) combines with J gene TRBJ2-5; D possibly corresponds to TRBD2 (5 bases). The CDR3 loop spans 12 amino acids. Germline V gene sequence: CDR1 LGHDT, CDR2 YNNKEL (reference sequence). V gave up 5 bases and J gave up 2 bases, with 6 bases separating them. CDR3 sequence: CASSTGQETQYF. CDR3 nucleotides: TGTGCCAGCAGCACGGGGCAAGAGACCCAGTACTTC.

The chain combines TRBV5-1 with TRBJ1-2; no definite D call. The V end lost 4 bases, the J end lost 5 bases, and 9 bases lay between the germline ends. Per germline, CDR1 SGHRS and CDR2 YFSETQ. The CDR3 spans 12 residues. This CDR3 reads CASSQTDYGYTF. CDR3 sequence (DNA): TGCGCCAGCAGCCAAACTGATTATGGCTACACCTTC. Using reference TRBV5-1 and TRBJ1-2 for the parts outside the CDR3, the full variable domain is KAGVTQTPRYLIKTRGQQVTLSCSPISGHRSVSWYQQTPGQGLQFLFEYFSETQRNKGNFPGRFSGRQFSNSRSEMNVSTLELGDSALYLCASSQTDYGYTFGSGTRLTVV.

CDR3 in amino acids: CASSLRKTSGSYEQYF. DNA of the CDR3: TGTGCCAGCAGCTTGCGTAAAACTAGCGGGAGTTACGAGCAGTACTTC. V is TRBV5-6 and J is TRBJ2-7, with TRBD2 matching 11 bases. The CDR3 sequence is 16 residues long. Germline V gene sequence: CDR1 SGHDT, CDR2 YYEEEE. The ends lost 1 base at V and 4 bases at J; junction bases unmatched: 7.

A single count supports this clone. The chain combines TRBV3-1 (or the pseudogene TRBV3-2) with TRBJ2-7; no clear D gene. The CDR3 consists of 15 residues. V lost 4 bases, J lost 1 base, and 14 bases lay in between. Looked up from germline, CDR1 is LGHDT and CDR2 is YNNKEL (reference sequence). The CDR3 DNA reads TGTGCCAGCAGCCCCGAGACACCTGGGTCCTACGAGCAGTACTTC. Its protein product is CASSPETPGSYEQYF.